This TCR beta chain stems from a study of blood T cells in healthy people across ages. Study in general: Using template switching, researchers captured about one barcoded beta molecule for each two T cells. Study-wide results and limits: Per million T cells, TCR beta diversity dropped roughly linearly as age increased.

Concerning this clonotype itself: The antigen is unknown.

Primed by a sample-barcoded 5' primer and a J-beta primer mix, a second PCR proceeded for 7 to 11 cycles. TCRdb reprocessed the 5' RACE reads with MiXCR, giving one entry per CDR3 protein. Here the sample spans fewer than 2 million distinct CDR3 sequences, more than 35% being singletons. All donors came from Russia, were Caucasian and healthy, and spanned ages roughly 6 to 95. V was clipped by 5 bases and J by 3 bases; unmatched bases: 14. The CDR3 spans 18 residues. Germline CDR1 reads LNHDA; CDR2 reads SQIVND (reference sequence). The chain couples TRBV19 to TRBJ1-5; 9 bases agree with TRBD1. Sequencing was carried out using blood. This sequence was found in a human donor in good health. The CDR3: CASSPGTGSWFNNQPQHF. The CDR3 DNA reads TGTGCCAGTAGTCCCGGGACAGGGAGCTGGTTTAACAATCAGCCCCAGCATTTT.